These T cell receptor beta chains were read from a single sample in a study of CD8 T cells in Susac syndrome. TCRdb reanalysed the immunoSEQ multiplex PCR reads using MiXCR and keeps one entry per CDR3 protein. In the table there are about 190,000 distinct CDR3 sequences, roughly 95% of which are singletons. Sequencing was done on a sample of CD4+ T cells from PBMCs. The receptors come from a human donor with Susac syndrome. CDR3s include the opening cysteine and the closing phenylalanine or tryptophan. D genes are given only for firm matches. Clone size is not always given. Where it is, it says once, few, many or a class for expanded clones.

j_gene,abundance,len,v_gene,d_gene,CDR3aa
TRBJ2-1,once,16,TRBV5-1,-,CASSPRASSSYNEQFF
TRBJ1-2,-,14,TRBV6-2/TRBV6-3,-,CASSDLGATYGYTF
TRBJ2-6,-,19,TRBV7-3,-,CASSLFNTRQGGGANVLTF
TRBJ2-2,-,14,TRBV19,-,CASMGRPDTGELFF
TRBJ2-7,-,11,TRBV5-4,-,CASSLDREQYF
TRBJ2-1,-,14,TRBV12-3/TRBV12-4,-,CASSFSPLLGEQFF
TRBJ2-3,-,14,TRBV6-4,-,CASSEGTSTDTQYF
TRBJ2-4,-,15,TRBV5-6,-,CASSLAGVGNYIQYF
TRBJ1-1,once,12,TRBV20-1,-,CSARSSRAEAFF
TRBJ2-1,-,14,TRBV12-3/TRBV12-4,-,CASSFGDLGSKQFF
TRBJ2-2,-,16,TRBV9,-,CASSPRPRMTNGELFF
TRBJ2-7,-,14,TRBV6-2/TRBV6-3,-,CASSYGSGKYEQYF